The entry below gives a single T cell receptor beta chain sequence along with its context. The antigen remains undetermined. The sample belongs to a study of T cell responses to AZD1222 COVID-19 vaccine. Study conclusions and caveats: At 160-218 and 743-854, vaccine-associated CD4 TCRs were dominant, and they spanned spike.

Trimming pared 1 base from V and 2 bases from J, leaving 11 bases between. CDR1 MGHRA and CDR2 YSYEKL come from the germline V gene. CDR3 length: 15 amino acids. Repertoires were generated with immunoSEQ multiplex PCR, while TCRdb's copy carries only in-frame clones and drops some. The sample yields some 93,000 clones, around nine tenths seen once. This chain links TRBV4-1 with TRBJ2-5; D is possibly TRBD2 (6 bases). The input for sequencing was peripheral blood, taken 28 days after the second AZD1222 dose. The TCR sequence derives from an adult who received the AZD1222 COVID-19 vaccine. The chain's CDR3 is CASSQATGVQETQYF. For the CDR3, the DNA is TGCGCCAGCAGCCAAGCGACGGGGGTACAAGAGACCCAGTACTTC.